Following are 5 T cell receptor beta chains from one sample sequenced in a study of immune evolution from preneoplasia to lung adenocarcinoma. The assay was immunoSEQ multiplex PCR, and TCRdb's table has in-frame clones only and misses some. The profile shows 2,000 to 3,000 clones, 84% of them singletons. Material: FFPE lung adenocarcinoma in situ tissue. Every receptor here comes from a person aged 70 to 80 with lung adenocarcinoma.

This chain links TRBV18 with TRBJ1-1, with 7 bases aligning to TRBD1. This CDR3 has 15 residues. V lost 0 bases to trimming and J lost 2 bases; unmatched junction nucleotides: 3. CDR1 and CDR2 from the germline V gene are KGHSH and LQKENI. CDR3 in amino acids: CASSPPQGGNTEAFF. In DNA, the CDR3 is TGTGCCAGCTCACCACCCCAGGGGGGAAACACTGAAGCTTTCTTT.

V and J are TRBV9 and TRBJ1-2, with D unclear. The CDR3 runs 13 residues. CDR1 and CDR2 (germline): SGDLS, YYNGEE. Trimming removed 7 bases from V and 4 bases from J, with 14 bases in between. Here the CDR3 reads CASDSRKTYGYTF. The DNA for the CDR3 is TGTGCCAGCGACTCAAGAAAGACCTATGGCTACACCTTC.

V and J are TRBV14 and TRBJ2-5, with 13 bases fitting TRBD2. V gave up 3 bases and J gave up 5 bases; unmatched junction bases: 3. The CDR3 is 15 residues long. Germline V gene lookup returns CDR1 SGHDN and CDR2 FVKESK. CDR3 bases: TGTGCCAGCAGCCAGGGGACTAGCGGGATTGAGACCCAGTACTTC. The encoded protein is CASSQGTSGIETQYF.

This chain links TRBV19 with TRBJ2-2; tentative D call: TRBD1 (6 bases). This CDR3 contains 12 residues. Germline-derived CDR1 and CDR2 are LNHDA and SQIVND (reference sequence). V was trimmed by 11 bases and J by 1 base, leaving 8 bases between them. The CDR3 DNA sequence: TGTGCCGGGGGCAGGAACACCGGGGAGCTGTTTTTT. It specifies CAGGRNTGELFF.

V and J are TRBV9 and TRBJ2-7, with D hard to call. The CDR3 consists of 13 residues. Trimming removed 6 bases from V and 2 bases from J, with 12 bases in between. Germline CDR1 and CDR2: SGDLS and YYNGEE. The CDR3 reads CASNLLRAYEQYF. The CDR3 DNA reads TGTGCCAGCAACCTGTTAAGGGCCTACGAGCAGTACTTC.